One sample yielded the 16 T cell receptor beta chains listed below, sequenced in a study of response to subunit inactivated influenza vaccine. MiXCR was run by TCRdb on the RT-PCR reads, yielding one entry per CDR3 protein. The data hold roughly 630,000 distinct CDR3 sequences, with 14% observed a single time. Here the sequenced sample was PBMCs from blood, taken about 14 days before vaccination. The receptors derive from a man in his forties or fifties who received an inactivated influenza vaccine.

The rearrangement uses TRBV9 and TRBJ2-7, with D uncertain. This CDR3 comprises 13 residues. Between the trimmed V and J ends, which lost 0 bases and 5 bases, there was a span of 9 bases. Germline CDR1 and CDR2: SGDLS and YYNGEE. The CDR3 spells CASSVGSIHEQYF. The CDR3 nucleotides are TGTGCCAGCAGCGTAGGGAGTATCCACGAGCAGTACTTC.

The sample holds a few counts of this clonotype. The CDR3, as DNA: TGTGCCAGCAGCTTAGTGGGGACAGCGACTTACAATGAGCAGTTCTTC. This encodes CASSLVGTATYNEQFF. V and J are TRBV11-3 and TRBJ2-1; 7 nucleotides agree with TRBD1. Germline V gene data show CDR1 as SGHNT and CDR2 as YENEEA. V dropped 1 base and J dropped 4; count of bases not matched to a gene: 7. The CDR3 extends over 16 amino acids.

The chain employs TRBV12-3 or TRBV12-4 and TRBJ1-1, with D perhaps matching TRBD1 (5 bases). V was clipped by 3 bases and J by 5 bases, with 13 bases between them. This CDR3 is 14 amino acids long. CDR3 in amino acids: CASSFQGRGTEAFF. The CDR3 DNA sequence: TGTGCCAGCAGTTTTCAGGGCCGGGGGACTGAAGCTTTCTTT.

V gene TRBV7-9 combines with J gene TRBJ2-2; D gene uncertain. CDR3 size: 11 residues. CDR1 and CDR2 (germline): SEHNR, FQNEAQ (reference sequence). Deletions cut 1 base from V and 15 bases from J, with 9 bases between. CDR3 in DNA: TGTGCCAGCAGCTTAGGCCCGAGTATGTTTTTT. It encodes CASSLGPSMFF.

The rearrangement uses TRBV20-1 and TRBJ2-7; 9 bases fit TRBD1. The CDR3 is 15 residues long. V shed 5 bases and J 2 bases; nucleotides not matched to a gene: 10. Germline CDR1 is DFQATT and CDR2 is SNEGSKA (reference sequence). The CDR3 here is CSAQPGTGTTYEQYF. The CDR3 DNA follows: TGCAGTGCTCAACCCGGGACAGGGACCACCTACGAGCAGTACTTC.

The V and J genes are TRBV20-1 and TRBJ2-7, with D maybe TRBD2 (6 bases). Germline assignment: CDR1 DFQATT and CDR2 SNEGSKA (reference sequence). The CDR3 is 15 residues long. Between the trimmed V and J ends, which lost 4 bases and 1 base, there was a span of 17 bases. CDR3 loop: CSAMVWAGRSYEQYF. CDR3 in DNA: TGCAGTGCTATGGTTTGGGCGGGACGGTCCTACGAGCAGTACTTC.

Only a few counts were recorded for this clonotype. The chain couples TRBV14 to TRBJ1-4; D unclear. Germline V gene lookup returns CDR1 SGHDN and CDR2 FVKESK. CDR3 length: 16 residues. V lost 0 bases and J lost 5, with 13 bases in between. The CDR3 bases are TGTGCCAGCAGCCAAGATTACGGCAGACCAAATGAAAAACTGTTTTTT. Translating it yields CASSQDYGRPNEKLFF.

The CDR3 nucleotides are TGCAGTGCTACCTGGACTAGCGGGAGTTTGGAGACCCAGTACTTC. Translation: CSATWTSGSLETQYF. V and J are TRBV20-1 and TRBJ2-5, with 13 nucleotides matching TRBD2. The CDR3 sequence is 15 residues long. The V gene's germline CDR1 is DFQATT and CDR2 SNEGSKA (reference sequence). J was trimmed by 5 bases and V by 4 bases; bases with no gene match: 7.

A few counts support this clonotype. The chain is built from TRBV28 and TRBJ2-4, with D perhaps TRBD1 (6 bases). Germline V gene sequence: CDR1 MDHEN, CDR2 SYDVKM. V lost 6 bases and J 6 bases, leaving 12 bases between the germline ends. This CDR3 comprises 13 residues. CDR3 sequence reads: CASSSQGRNIQYF. The CDR3 coding sequence is TGTGCCAGCAGCTCACAGGGAAGAAACATTCAGTACTTC.

The chain is built from TRBV10-2 and TRBJ2-7, with D tentatively TRBD1 or TRBD2 (5 bases each). The CDR3 is 11 residues long. V was trimmed by 10 bases and J by 3 bases, leaving 10 bases between them. Germline V gene data show CDR1 as WSHSY and CDR2 as SAAADI. The CDR3 is CATEGYYEQYF. CDR3 DNA: TGCGCCACAGAGGGGTACTACGAGCAGTACTTC.

The V call is TRBV28, the J call TRBJ1-5, with unresolved D. Between the trimmed V and J ends, which lost 5 bases and 3 bases, there was a span of 11 bases. CDR1 and CDR2 (germline): MDHEN, SYDVKM. The CDR3 runs 14 residues. In nucleotides, the CDR3 is TGTGCCAGCAGTCCCCTAAACCCCAATCAGCCCCAGCATTTT. Translated: CASSPLNPNQPQHF.

This clonotype came up a few times. The rearrangement uses TRBV30 and TRBJ2-5; perhaps TRBD2 as D (5 bases). This CDR3 is 14 amino acids long. Germline V gene lookup returns CDR1 GTSNPN and CDR2 SVGIG (reference sequence). V was clipped by 0 bases and J by 5 bases, with 13 bases between them. CDR3 amino acids: CAWSVLGGRETQYF. DNA for the CDR3: TGTGCCTGGAGTGTACTAGGAGGTCGGGAGACCCAGTACTTC.

The chain combines TRBV5-1 with TRBJ2-7; 8 bases match TRBD2. This CDR3 is 16 amino acids long. J was trimmed by 7 bases and V by 4 bases; bases with no gene match: 16. CDR1 is SGHRS and CDR2 is YFSETQ in the germline V gene. CDR3 residues: CASSAGAGLAPLEQYF. In nucleotides, the CDR3 is TGCGCCAGCAGCGCGGGGGCCGGACTAGCACCCCTGGAGCAGTACTTC.

This sequence joins TRBV4-1 and TRBJ2-1, with 9 nucleotides matching TRBD1. Germline V lookup: CDR1 MGHRA, CDR2 YSYEKL. The CDR3 consists of 14 residues. V lost 4 bases and J lost 6; bases outside the gene matches: 4. The CDR3 loop is CASSPRTGANEQFF. The CDR3 DNA reads as TGCGCCAGCAGCCCGCGGACAGGGGCCAATGAGCAGTTCTTC.

In this sample, this clonotype turned up a few times. This rearrangement joins TRBV6-2 or TRBV6-3 to TRBJ2-1; 11 nucleotides line up with TRBD2. V gave up 6 bases and J gave up 4 bases; unmatched junction bases: 5. The CDR3 totals 15 residues. CDR1 MNHEY and CDR2 SVGEGT come from the germline V gene. The CDR3 loop is CASSDSGRAYNEQFF. CDR3 nucleotides: TGTGCCAGCAGCGATAGCGGGAGGGCTTACAATGAGCAGTTCTTC.

In this sample, this clonotype turned up many times. The chain uses TRBV4-2 and TRBJ1-1; D is uncertain. This CDR3 contains 16 residues. Looked up from germline, CDR1 is LGHNA and CDR2 is YNFKEQ. V lost 1 base and J 0 bases, leaving 12 bases between the germline ends. CDR3 in amino acids: CASSQGPRNMNTEAFF. CDR3 nucleotide sequence: TGTGCCAGCAGCCAAGGTCCTCGAAACATGAACACTGAAGCTTTCTTT.